These 15 T cell receptor beta chains share one sample of origin, sequenced in a study of cytomegalovirus exposure and HLA in healthy donors. TCRdb's table, derived via immunoSEQ multiplex PCR, lists solely in-frame clones and lacks some. The sample lists about 360,000 clones, 86% occurring once. The source material was PBMCs. All receptors derive from a woman aged 18 to 35 in good health and CMV-seronegative.

The chain has TRBV4-1 and TRBJ2-1; D is perhaps TRBD1 (6 bases). The V end lost 0 bases, the J end lost 6 bases, and 12 bases lay between the germline ends. Germline V lookup: CDR1 MGHRA, CDR2 YSYEKL. This CDR3 region has 15 residues. CDR3 in amino acids: CASSQDPTGINEQFF. CDR3 bases: TGCGCCAGCAGCCAAGACCCAACAGGGATCAATGAGCAGTTCTTC.

The chain recombines TRBV29-1 with TRBJ2-5, with D possibly being TRBD2 (5 bases). The V gene's germline CDR1 is SQVTM and CDR2 ANQGSEA. Trimming stripped 7 bases from V and 7 bases from J, with 13 bases between. The CDR3 covers 11 residues. The CDR3 nucleotides read TGCAGCGCCAGGACCGAGGGGACCCAGTACTTC. Residues: CSARTEGTQYF.

This clone came up once. The V and J genes are TRBV11-1 and TRBJ2-1, with a possible D match to TRBD2 (5 bases). CDR1 is SGHAT and CDR2 is FQDESV in the germline V gene (reference sequence). This CDR3 spans 15 amino acids. The V end was cut by 5 bases, the J end by 6 bases, with 17 bases between. DNA of the CDR3: TGTGCCAGCAGCAAACTAGTCCGGCCCACCAATGAGCAGTTCTTC. Translated: CASSKLVRPTNEQFF.

The rearrangement links TRBV6-5 to TRBJ2-3; TRBD2 matches 7 bases. The V gene's germline CDR1 is MNHEY and CDR2 SVGAGI. V gave up 6 bases and J gave up 1 base; unmatched junction bases: 4. The CDR3 has 14 amino acids. The CDR3 DNA sequence: TGTGCCAGCAGCCAACGGGGGGGCACAGATACGCAGTATTTT. Its protein product is CASSQRGGTDTQYF.

The chain links TRBV10-2 to TRBJ1-5; TRBD1 might be the D (5 bases). Germline V CDR1 and CDR2: WSHSY, SAAADI. V was pared by 9 bases and J by 2 bases, with 11 bases between. The CDR3 spans 13 residues. CDR3 sequence: CASSGGGNQPQHF. The CDR3 nucleotides read TGCGCCAGTTCGGGGGGGGGCAATCAGCCCCAGCATTTT.

This clone occurred once. The V and J genes are TRBV7-9 and TRBJ2-1, with D possibly being TRBD1 (5 bases). Trimming removed 8 bases at V and 10 bases at J, with 12 bases between. Germline lookup yields CDR1 SEHNR and CDR2 FQNEAQ (reference sequence). The length of the CDR3 is 11 residues. The CDR3 region is CASLQGQEQFF. The CDR3 DNA follows: TGTGCCAGCCTCCAGGGTCAAGAGCAGTTCTTC.

V is TRBV4-1 and J is TRBJ2-5; TRBD2 agrees at 10 bases. From germline, CDR1 is MGHRA and CDR2 YSYEKL. The CDR3 has 16 amino acids. With V trimmed by 2 bases and J by 2 bases, 5 bases remained unmatched. The CDR3 sequence: CASSQLAGALQETQYF. CDR3 in DNA: TGCGCCAGCAGCCAACTAGCGGGGGCCTTACAAGAGACCCAGTACTTC.

The V gene is TRBV6-1, the J gene TRBJ2-3, with D possibly TRBD1 on 6 matching bases. CDR3 length: 15 amino acids. Germline V CDR1 and CDR2: MNHNS, SASEGT. V was trimmed by 7 bases and J by 3 bases, leaving 17 bases between them. This CDR3 is CASTLGRGATDTQYF. The CDR3 nucleotides are TGTGCCAGCACCCTGGGCAGGGGAGCGACAGATACGCAGTATTTT.

This rearrangement joins TRBV28 to TRBJ1-2, with D possibly being TRBD1 (5 bases). The CDR3 is made up of 14 amino acids. V lost 8 bases and J lost 1, with 14 bases in between. The germline V gene has CDR1 MDHEN and CDR2 SYDVKM. CDR3 sequence: CASDGGEYNYGYTF. CDR3 nucleotides: TGTGCCAGCGACGGAGGGGAATATAACTATGGCTACACCTTC.

The J gene is TRBJ2-1, the V gene TRBV9; TRBD2 matches 7 bases. The CDR3 totals 14 residues. J lost 4 bases, V lost 3 bases, and 4 bases had no gene match. CDR1 and CDR2 (germline): SGDLS, YYNGEE. CDR3 residues: CASSGGLSYNEQFF. CDR3 coding DNA: TGTGCCAGCAGCGGGGGACTATCTTACAATGAGCAGTTCTTC.

This clone came up once. The chain is built from TRBV28 and TRBJ2-7; TRBD1 matches 10 bases. Trimming removed 2 bases from V and 0 bases from J; junction bases left unmatched: 1. This CDR3 region has 15 residues. Germline CDR1 reads MDHEN; CDR2 reads SYDVKM. In DNA form, the CDR3 reads TGTGCCAGCAGTTTACGGACAGGGGGCTCCTACGAGCAGTACTTC. Its translation: CASSLRTGGSYEQYF.

The chain carries TRBV6-1 and TRBJ2-1; 7 nucleotides agree with TRBD2. From germline, CDR1 is MNHNS and CDR2 SASEGT. The trim removed 4 bases at V and 5 bases at J, leaving 8 bases unmatched. CDR3 size: 15 residues. CDR3 nucleotides: TGTGCCAGCAGTGGGTTTGCGGGAGTAAACAATGAGCAGTTCTTC. As protein: CASSGFAGVNNEQFF.

The chain is built from TRBV5-1 and TRBJ2-3; possible D gene TRBD2, 7 bases. V was pared by 1 base and J by 2 bases, with 11 bases between. Germline V gene sequence: CDR1 SGHRS, CDR2 YFSETQ. The length of the CDR3 is 15 residues. The CDR3 loop is CASSLRGANTDTQYF. The CDR3 bases are TGCGCCAGCAGCTTGCGGGGGGCTAACACAGATACGCAGTATTTT.

This chain links TRBV28 with TRBJ2-1, with 8 bases fitting TRBD1. CDR1 and CDR2 from the germline V gene are MDHEN and SYDVKM. The CDR3 extends over 15 amino acids. The J segment lost 10 bases and the V segment lost 5 bases, leaving 13 bases of the junction unmatched. DNA of the CDR3: TGTGCCAGCAGTGGAGAGACAGGGGCGGTGTTAGAGCAGTTCTTC. It specifies CASSGETGAVLEQFF. Filled out from reference TRBV28 and TRBJ2-1, the complete variable domain reads DVKVTQSSRYLVKRTGEKVFLECVQDMDHENMFWYRQDPGLGLRLIYFSYDVKMKEKGDIPEGYSVSREKKERFSLILESASTNQTSMYLCASSGETGAVLEQFFGPGTRLTVL.

The rearrangement uses TRBV2 and TRBJ2-7; D is possibly TRBD1 (5 bases). V shed 8 bases and J shed 3 bases, with 11 bases lying between them. This CDR3 is 12 amino acids long. Looked up from germline, CDR1 is SNHLY and CDR2 is FYNNEI. The CDR3 sequence is CASYTTGYEQYF. The CDR3 region has the DNA TGTGCCAGCTACACCACAGGCTACGAGCAGTACTTC.